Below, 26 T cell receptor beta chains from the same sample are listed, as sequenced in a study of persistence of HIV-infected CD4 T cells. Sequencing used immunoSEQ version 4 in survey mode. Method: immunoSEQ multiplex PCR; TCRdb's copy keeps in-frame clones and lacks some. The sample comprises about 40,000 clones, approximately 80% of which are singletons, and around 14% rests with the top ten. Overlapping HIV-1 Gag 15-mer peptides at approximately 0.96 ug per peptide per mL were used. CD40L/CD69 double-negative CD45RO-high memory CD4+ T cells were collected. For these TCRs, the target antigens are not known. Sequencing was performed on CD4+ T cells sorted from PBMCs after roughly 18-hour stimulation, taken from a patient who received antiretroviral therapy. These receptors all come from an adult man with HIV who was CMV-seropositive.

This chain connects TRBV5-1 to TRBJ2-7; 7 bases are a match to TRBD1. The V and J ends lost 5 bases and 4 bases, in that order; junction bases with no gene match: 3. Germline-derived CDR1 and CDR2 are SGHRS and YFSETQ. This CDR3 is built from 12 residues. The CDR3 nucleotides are TGCGCCAGCAGGGTGGACAGGTACGAGCAGTACTTC. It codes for CASRVDRYEQYF.

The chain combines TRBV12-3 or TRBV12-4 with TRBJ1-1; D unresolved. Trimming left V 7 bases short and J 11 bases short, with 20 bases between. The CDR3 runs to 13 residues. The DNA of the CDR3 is TGTGCCAGCAATTTGGCCCGCCCAAGTTCGGCTTTCTTT. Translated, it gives CASNLARPSSAFF.

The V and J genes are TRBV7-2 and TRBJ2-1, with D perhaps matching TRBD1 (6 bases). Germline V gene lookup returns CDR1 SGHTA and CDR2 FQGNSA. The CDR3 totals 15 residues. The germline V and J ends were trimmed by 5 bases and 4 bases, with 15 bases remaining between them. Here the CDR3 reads CASSLSGQAYNEQFF. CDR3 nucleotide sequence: TGTGCCAGCAGCCTTTCGGGACAAGCATACAATGAGCAGTTCTTC. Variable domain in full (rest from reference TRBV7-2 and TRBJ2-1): GAGVSQSPSNKVTEKGKDVELRCDPISGHTALYWYRQSLGQGLEFLIYFQGNSAPDKSGLPSDRFSAERTGGSVSTLTIQRTQQEDSAVYLCASSLSGQAYNEQFFGPGTRLTVL.

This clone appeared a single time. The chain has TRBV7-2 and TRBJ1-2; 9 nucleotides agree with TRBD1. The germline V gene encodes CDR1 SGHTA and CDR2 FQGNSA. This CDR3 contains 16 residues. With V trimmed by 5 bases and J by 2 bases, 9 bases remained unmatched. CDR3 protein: CASSPSGTGFNYGYTF. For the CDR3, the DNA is TGTGCCAGCAGCCCCTCAGGGACAGGGTTCAACTATGGCTACACCTTC.

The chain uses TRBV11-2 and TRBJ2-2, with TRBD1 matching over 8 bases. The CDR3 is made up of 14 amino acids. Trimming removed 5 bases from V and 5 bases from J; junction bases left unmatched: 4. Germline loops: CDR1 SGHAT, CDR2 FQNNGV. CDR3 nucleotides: TGTGCCAGCAGCGTCGACAGGGGTACCGGGGAGCTGTTTTTT. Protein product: CASSVDRGTGELFF.

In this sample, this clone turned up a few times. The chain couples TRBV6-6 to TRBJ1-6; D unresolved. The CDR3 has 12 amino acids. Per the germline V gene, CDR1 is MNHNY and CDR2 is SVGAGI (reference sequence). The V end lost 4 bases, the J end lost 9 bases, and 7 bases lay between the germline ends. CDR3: CASSSGISPLHF. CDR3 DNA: TGTGCCAGCAGTTCCGGGATTTCACCCCTCCACTTT.

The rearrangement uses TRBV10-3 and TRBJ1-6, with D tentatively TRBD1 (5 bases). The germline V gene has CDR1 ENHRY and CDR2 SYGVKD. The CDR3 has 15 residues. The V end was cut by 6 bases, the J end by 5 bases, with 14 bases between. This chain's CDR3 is CAIRAAGVNNSPLHF. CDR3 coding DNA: TGTGCCATCAGGGCAGCGGGGGTGAATAATTCACCCCTCCACTTT.

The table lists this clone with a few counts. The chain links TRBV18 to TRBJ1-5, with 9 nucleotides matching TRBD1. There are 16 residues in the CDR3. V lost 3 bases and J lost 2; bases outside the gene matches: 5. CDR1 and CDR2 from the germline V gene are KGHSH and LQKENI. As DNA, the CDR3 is TGTGCCAGCTCACCGGGGACAGGGATACGCAATCAGCCCCAGCATTTT. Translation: CASSPGTGIRNQPQHF.

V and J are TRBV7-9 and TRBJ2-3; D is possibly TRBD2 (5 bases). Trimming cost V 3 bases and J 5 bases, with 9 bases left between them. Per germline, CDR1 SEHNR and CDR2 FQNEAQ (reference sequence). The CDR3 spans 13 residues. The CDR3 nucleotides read TGTGCCAGCAGCTTTGGGAGCGGAGATACGCAGTATTTT. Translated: CASSFGSGDTQYF.

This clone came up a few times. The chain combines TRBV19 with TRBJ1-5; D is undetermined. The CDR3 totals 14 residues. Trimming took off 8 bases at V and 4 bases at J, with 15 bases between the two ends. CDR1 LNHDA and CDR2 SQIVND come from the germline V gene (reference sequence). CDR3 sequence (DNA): TGTGCCAGTGTTAGCCAGGCGGGTAATCAGCCCCAGCATTTT. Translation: CASVSQAGNQPQHF.

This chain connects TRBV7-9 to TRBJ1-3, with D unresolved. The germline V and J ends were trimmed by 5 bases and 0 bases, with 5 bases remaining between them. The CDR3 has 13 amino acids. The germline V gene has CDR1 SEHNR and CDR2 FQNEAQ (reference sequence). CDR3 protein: CASSPASGNTIYF. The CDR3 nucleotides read TGTGCCAGCAGCCCGGCCTCTGGAAACACCATATATTTT.

CDR3 nucleotides: TGTGCCAGCAGCCAAGTGTCCGGGAGCTATTCACCCCTCCACTTT. Residues: CASSQVSGSYSPLHF. The rearrangement links TRBV3-1 (or the pseudogene TRBV3-2) to TRBJ1-6; D not certain. The V end was cut by 1 base, the J end by 8 bases, with 12 bases between. The germline V gene has CDR1 LGHDT and CDR2 YNNKEL (reference sequence). CDR3 size: 15 residues.

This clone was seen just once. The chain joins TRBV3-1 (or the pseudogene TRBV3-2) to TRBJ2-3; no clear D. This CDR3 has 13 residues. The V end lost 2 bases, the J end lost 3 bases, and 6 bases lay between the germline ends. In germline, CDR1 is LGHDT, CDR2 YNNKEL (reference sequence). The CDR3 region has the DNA TGTGCCAGCAGCCAATCCCCTACAGATACGCAGTATTTT. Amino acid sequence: CASSQSPTDTQYF.

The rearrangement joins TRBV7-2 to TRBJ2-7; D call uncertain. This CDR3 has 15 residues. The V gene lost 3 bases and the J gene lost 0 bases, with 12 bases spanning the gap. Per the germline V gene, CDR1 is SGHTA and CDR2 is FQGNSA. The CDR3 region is CASSFRASNSYEQYF. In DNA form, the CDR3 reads TGTGCCAGCAGCTTTCGGGCCTCTAACTCCTACGAGCAGTACTTC.

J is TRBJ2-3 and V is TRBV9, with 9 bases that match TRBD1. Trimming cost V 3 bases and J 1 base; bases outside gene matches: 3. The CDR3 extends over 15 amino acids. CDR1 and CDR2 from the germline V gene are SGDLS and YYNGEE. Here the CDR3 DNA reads TGTGCCAGCAGCGCCCGGGACAGGGGCACAGATACGCAGTATTTT. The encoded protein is CASSARDRGTDTQYF.

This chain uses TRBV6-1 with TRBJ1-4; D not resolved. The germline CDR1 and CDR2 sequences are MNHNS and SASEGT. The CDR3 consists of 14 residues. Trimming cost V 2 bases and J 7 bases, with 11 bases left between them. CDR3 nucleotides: TGTGCCAGCAGTGAACCTGGGGTCAGTGAAAAACTGTTTTTT. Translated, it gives CASSEPGVSEKLFF.

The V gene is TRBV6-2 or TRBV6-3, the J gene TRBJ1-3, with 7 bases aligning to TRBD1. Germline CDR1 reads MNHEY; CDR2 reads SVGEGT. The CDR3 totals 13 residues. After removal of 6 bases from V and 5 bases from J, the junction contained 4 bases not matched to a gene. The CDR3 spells CASSGTERNTIYF. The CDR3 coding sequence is TGTGCCAGCAGCGGGACAGAAAGAAACACCATATATTTT.

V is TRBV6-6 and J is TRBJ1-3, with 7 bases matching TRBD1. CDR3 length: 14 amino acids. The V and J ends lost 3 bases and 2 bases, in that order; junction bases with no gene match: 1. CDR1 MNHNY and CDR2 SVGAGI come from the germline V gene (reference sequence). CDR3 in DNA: TGTGCCAGCAGTTATACAGGGGCTGGAAACACCATATATTTT. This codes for CASSYTGAGNTIYF.

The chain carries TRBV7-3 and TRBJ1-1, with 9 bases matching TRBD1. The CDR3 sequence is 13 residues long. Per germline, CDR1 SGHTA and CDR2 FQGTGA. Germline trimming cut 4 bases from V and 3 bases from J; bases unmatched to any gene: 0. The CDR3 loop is CASSWDRDTEAFF. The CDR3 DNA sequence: TGTGCCAGCAGCTGGGACAGGGACACTGAAGCTTTCTTT.

The CDR3 spells CASGLRDTDTQYF. In nucleotides, the CDR3 is TGTGCCAGTGGCTTGAGGGACACAGATACGCAGTATTTT. The chain carries TRBV19 and TRBJ2-3, with D perhaps TRBD2 (5 bases). The CDR3 is 13 residues long. Trimming pared 8 bases from V and 2 bases from J, leaving 11 bases between. Germline V lookup: CDR1 LNHDA, CDR2 SQIVND (reference sequence).

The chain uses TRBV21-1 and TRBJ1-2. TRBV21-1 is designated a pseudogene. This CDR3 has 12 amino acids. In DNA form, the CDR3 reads TGTGCCGGGGGGGGACGCGCCTATGGCTACACCTTC. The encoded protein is CAGGGRAYGYTF.

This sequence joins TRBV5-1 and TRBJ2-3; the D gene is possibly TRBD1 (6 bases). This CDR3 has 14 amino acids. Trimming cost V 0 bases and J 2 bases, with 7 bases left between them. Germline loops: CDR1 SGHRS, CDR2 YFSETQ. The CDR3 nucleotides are TGCGCCAGCAGCTTGGGGACAGTCACAGATACGCAGTATTTT. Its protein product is CASSLGTVTDTQYF.

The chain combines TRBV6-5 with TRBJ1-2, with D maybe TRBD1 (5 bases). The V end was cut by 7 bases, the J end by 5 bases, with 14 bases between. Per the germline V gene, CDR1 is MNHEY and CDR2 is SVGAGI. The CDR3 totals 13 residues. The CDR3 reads CASTGTGGYGYTF. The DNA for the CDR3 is TGTGCCAGCACTGGGACTGGGGGATATGGCTACACCTTC.

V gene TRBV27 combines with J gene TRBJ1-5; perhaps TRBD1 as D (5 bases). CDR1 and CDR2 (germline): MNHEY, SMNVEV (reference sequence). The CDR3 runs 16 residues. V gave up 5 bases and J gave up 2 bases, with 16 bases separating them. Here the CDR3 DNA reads TGTGCCAGCAGTCATGGGGGTTACCAACGCAATCAGCCCCAGCATTTT. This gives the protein CASSHGGYQRNQPQHF.

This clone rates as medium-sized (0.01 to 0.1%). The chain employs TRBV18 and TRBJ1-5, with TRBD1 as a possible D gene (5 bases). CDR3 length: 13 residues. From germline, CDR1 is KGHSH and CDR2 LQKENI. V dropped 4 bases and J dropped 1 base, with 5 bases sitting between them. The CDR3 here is CASSRDSNQPQHF. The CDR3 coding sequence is TGTGCCAGCTCACGGGACAGCAATCAGCCCCAGCATTTT. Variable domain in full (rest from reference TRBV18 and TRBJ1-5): NAGVMQNPRHLVRRRGQEARLRCSPMKGHSHVYWYRQLPEEGLKFMVYLQKENIIDESGMPKERFSAEFPKEGPSILRIQQVVRGDSAAYFCASSRDSNQPQHFGDGTRLSIL.

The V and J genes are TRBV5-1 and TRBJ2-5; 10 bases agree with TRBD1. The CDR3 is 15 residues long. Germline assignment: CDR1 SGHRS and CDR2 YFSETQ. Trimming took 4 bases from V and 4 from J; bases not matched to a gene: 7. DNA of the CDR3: TGCGCCAGCAGCGGGGGACAGGGGAGGTTAGAGACCCAGTACTTC. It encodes CASSGGQGRLETQYF.